The present T cell receptor (beta chain) was sequenced within a study of resident and recirculating memory T cells in vitiligo. Study at large: Epidermis came from shave biopsies of lesional and nonlesional sites, plus PBMCs.

Patients had to be free of confetti depigmentation, indicating active vitiligo. CDR3 length: 15 residues. The germline V and J ends were trimmed by 1 base and 2 bases, with 13 bases remaining between them. Germline V CDR1 and CDR2: SGHNT, YYREEE (reference sequence). The study's findings and limits: No unique dominant TCR clone was found in vitiligo lesions. TCR sequences were not conserved across biopsy sites or patients.

Repertoires were generated with immunoSEQ multiplex PCR, while TCRdb's copy carries only in-frame clones and drops some. This repertoire shows 70,000 to 95,000 clones, under 95% found once; its top ten account for approximately 5.4%. Note on this clone: Its matching antigen is unknown.

The sample consisted of blood. The sequence was collected from a male donor with vitiligo. This chain joins TRBV5-4 and TRBJ2-7; TRBD2 is a possible D gene (6 bases). The CDR3 DNA is TGTGCCAGCAGCTTGAGGGAGGACGGCCCCTACGAGCAGTACTTC. This codes for CASSLREDGPYEQYF.